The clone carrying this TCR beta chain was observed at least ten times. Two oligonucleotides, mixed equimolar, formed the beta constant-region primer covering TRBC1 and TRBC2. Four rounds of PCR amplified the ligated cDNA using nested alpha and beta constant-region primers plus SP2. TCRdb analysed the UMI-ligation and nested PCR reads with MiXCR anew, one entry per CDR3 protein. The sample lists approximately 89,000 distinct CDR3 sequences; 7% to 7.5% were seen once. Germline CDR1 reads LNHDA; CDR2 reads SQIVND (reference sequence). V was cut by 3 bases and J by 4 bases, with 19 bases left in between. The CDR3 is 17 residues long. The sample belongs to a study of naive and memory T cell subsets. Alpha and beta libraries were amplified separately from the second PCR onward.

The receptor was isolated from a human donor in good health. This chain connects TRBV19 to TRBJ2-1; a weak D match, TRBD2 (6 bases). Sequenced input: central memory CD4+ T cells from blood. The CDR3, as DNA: TGTGCCAGTAGTATCCTCGGACCGCCGGGACTTTACAATGAGCAGTTCTTC. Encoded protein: CASSILGPPGLYNEQFF. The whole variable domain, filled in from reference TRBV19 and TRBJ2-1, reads DGGITQSPKYLFRKEGQNVTLSCEQNLNHDAMYWYRQDPGQGLRLIYYSQIVNDFQKGDIAEGYSVSREKKESFPLTVTSAQKNPTAFYLCASSILGPPGLYNEQFFGPGTRLTVL.